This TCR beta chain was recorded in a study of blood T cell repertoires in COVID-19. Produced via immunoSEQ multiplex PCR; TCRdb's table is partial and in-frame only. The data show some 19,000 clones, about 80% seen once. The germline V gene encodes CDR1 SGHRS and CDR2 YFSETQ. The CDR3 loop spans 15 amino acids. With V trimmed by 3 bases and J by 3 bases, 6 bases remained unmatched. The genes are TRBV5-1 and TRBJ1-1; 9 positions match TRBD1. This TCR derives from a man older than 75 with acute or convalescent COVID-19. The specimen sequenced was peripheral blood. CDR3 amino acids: CASSYDRGTDTEAFF. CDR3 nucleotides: TGCGCCAGCAGCTACGACAGGGGGACGGACACTGAAGCTTTCTTT.